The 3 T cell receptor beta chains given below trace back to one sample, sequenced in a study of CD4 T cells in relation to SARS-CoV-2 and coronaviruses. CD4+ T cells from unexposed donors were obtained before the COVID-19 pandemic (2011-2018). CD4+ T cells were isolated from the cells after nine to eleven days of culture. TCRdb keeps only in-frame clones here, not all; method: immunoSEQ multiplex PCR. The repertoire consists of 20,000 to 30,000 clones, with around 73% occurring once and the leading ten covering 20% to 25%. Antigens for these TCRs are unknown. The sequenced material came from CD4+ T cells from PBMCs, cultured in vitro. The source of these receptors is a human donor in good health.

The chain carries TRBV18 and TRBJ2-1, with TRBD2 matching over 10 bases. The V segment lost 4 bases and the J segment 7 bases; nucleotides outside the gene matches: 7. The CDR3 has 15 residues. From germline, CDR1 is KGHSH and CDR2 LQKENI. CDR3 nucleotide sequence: TGTGCCAGCTCACGAGCGGGGGGGCCCGGGAATGAGCAGTTCTTC. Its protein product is CASSRAGGPGNEQFF. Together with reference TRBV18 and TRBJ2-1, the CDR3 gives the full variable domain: NAGVMQNPRHLVRRRGQEARLRCSPMKGHSHVYWYRQLPEEGLKFMVYLQKENIIDESGMPKERFSAEFPKEGPSILRIQQVVRGDSAAYFCASSRAGGPGNEQFFGPGTRLTVL.

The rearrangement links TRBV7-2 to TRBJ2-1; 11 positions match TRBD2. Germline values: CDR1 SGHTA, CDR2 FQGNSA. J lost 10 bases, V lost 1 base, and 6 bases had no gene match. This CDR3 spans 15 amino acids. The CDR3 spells CASSLVSGRAGEQFF. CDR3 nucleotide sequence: TGTGCCAGCAGCTTAGTTAGCGGGAGGGCGGGGGAGCAGTTCTTC.

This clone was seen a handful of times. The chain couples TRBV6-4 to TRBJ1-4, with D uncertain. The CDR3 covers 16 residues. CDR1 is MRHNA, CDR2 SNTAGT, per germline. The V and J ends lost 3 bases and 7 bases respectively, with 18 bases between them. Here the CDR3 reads CASSEKVRELGEKLFF. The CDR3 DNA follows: TGTGCCAGCAGTGAAAAGGTTAGGGAACTTGGTGAAAAACTGTTTTTT.